This T cell receptor beta chain emerged from a study of blood T cell repertoires in COVID-19. In terms of age and location, participants ranged from roughly 18 to 90 years and lived in about two dozen US areas. Categorization into cohorts depended on clinical history that participants reported. Looked up from germline, CDR1 is LGHDT and CDR2 is YNNKEL (reference sequence). This CDR3 is 14 amino acids long. V dropped 3 bases and J dropped 10 bases, with 16 bases sitting between them. In the authors' workflow: Scientists estimated how many nucleated cells there were by amplifying reference gene primers. The assay was immunoSEQ multiplex PCR, and TCRdb's table has in-frame clones only and misses some. V, J and clone size were drawn from that table, and D and trimming were deduced from the DNA. The sample records about 200,000 clones, roughly 90% being singletons.

Sequenced material: PBMCs or T cells enriched from blood (not recorded which). The sequence was obtained from a woman aged 25 to 39 who had been exposed to COVID-19. The chain combines TRBV3-1 (or the pseudogene TRBV3-2) with TRBJ2-1, with a weak D call TRBD2 (5 bases). CDR3 protein: CASSHRSRSGEQFF. CDR3 DNA sequence: TGTGCCAGCAGCCACAGATCGCGGTCGGGGGAGCAGTTCTTC.